This section outlines one T cell receptor (beta chain) sequence together with its context. What it recognizes is unknown. RNA transcripts yielded amplified TCR beta CDR3 regions. A set of HTBI primers served as the primers for a first-round RT-PCR of the TCR CDR3. MiXCR, applied by TCRdb to the multiplex PCR reads, yields one record per CDR3 protein. In the table there are hundreds of thousands of distinct CDR3 sequences, approximately 15% of which are singletons. The sample comes from a study of T cells in Graves' hyperthyroidism and ophthalmopathy. CDR1 is DFQATT and CDR2 is SNEGSKA in the germline V gene (reference sequence). CDR3 length: 16 amino acids. Trimming took 0 bases from V and 0 from J; bases not matched to a gene: 5. Whole-study results and caveats: In simple terms, a model built on 13 V-J features told ophthalmopathy apart from stable hyperthyroidism.

PBMCs stemmed from approximately 10 ml fresh peripheral blood. The clonotype originates from a man between 18 and 35 years old with Graves' ophthalmopathy. This chain connects TRBV20-1 to TRBJ2-4; 7 bases agree with TRBD2. The sample was blood. The chain's CDR3 is CSARDLVAGAKNIQYF. CDR3 bases: TGCAGTGCTAGAGATTTGGTAGCGGGAGCCAAAAACATTCAGTACTTC.